The present T cell receptor beta chain was sequenced within a study of cytomegalovirus exposure and HLA in healthy donors. General study findings and limits: A further, later analysis showed that HLA-associated TCR beta chains (compared with equally common others) were more clonally expanded. With later analysis, a missense DCLRE1C variant became linked to TCR beta V- and J-gene trimming.

A word on this clone: Antigen unknown.

With 60 Vbeta and 13 Jbeta primers, the PCR was carried out. The method was immunoSEQ multiplex PCR; TCRdb's version includes in-frame clones alone and lacks a portion of them. Seen in this sample are 110,000 to 150,000 clones; the ten most common clones hold 0.96%. This receptor was identified in a male donor in good health and CMV-seronegative. Sequencing used PBMCs.

CDR3 sequence: CASSDSLTGRVNGYTF. CDR3 in DNA: TGTGCCAGCAGTGACTCGTTGACAGGGCGGGTAAATGGCTACACCTTC. V is TRBV6-4 and J is TRBJ1-2; 7 nucleotides agree with TRBD1. The J segment lost 6 bases and the V segment lost 0 bases, leaving 10 bases of the junction unmatched. Germline-derived CDR1 and CDR2 are MRHNA and SNTAGT. This CDR3 comprises 16 residues.